This passage covers 16 T cell receptor beta chains from one sample sequenced in a study of radiotherapy plus CTLA-4 blockade in lung cancer (dated by TCRdb to between 2017 and 2018). Libraries were constructed by the immunoSEQ multiplex PCR assay. TCRdb holds this immuneACCESS table with in-frame rearrangements only. Some clones are missing; in checked studies, unresolved V genes explain under half, and the rest has no known cause. This sample is represented by around 80,000 clones; roughly four fifths of them were singletons. The ten top clones hold 0.65% to 0.95% of the sample. The specimen was peripheral blood, collected from a patient treated with radiotherapy plus ipilimumab. The source is a human donor with non-small cell lung cancer who had stable disease on radiotherapy plus ipilimumab.

This chain connects TRBV28 to TRBJ2-5; D unclear. The V end lost 6 bases, the J end lost 2 bases, and 4 bases lay between the germline ends. The germline gives CDR1 MDHEN, CDR2 SYDVKM. The length of the CDR3 is 11 residues. The CDR3 protein is CASRAQETQYF. The CDR3 coding sequence is TGTGCCAGCAGGGCTCAAGAGACCCAGTACTTC.

The genes are TRBV18 and TRBJ1-1, with TRBD1 identical over 10 bases. V lost 5 bases, J lost 2 bases, and 2 bases stayed unmatched. Germline CDR1 KGHSH, CDR2 LQKENI. This CDR3 region has 14 residues. Here the CDR3 reads CASSETGGNTEAFF. CDR3 nucleotide sequence: TGTGCCAGCTCAGAGACAGGGGGCAACACTGAAGCTTTCTTT.

The rearrangement uses TRBV25-1 and TRBJ2-4; D gene ambiguous. Per germline, CDR1 MGHDK and CDR2 SYGVNS. The CDR3 runs to 14 residues. Trimming pared 3 bases from V and 0 bases from J, leaving 6 bases between. The CDR3 is CASSDLIAKNIQYF. The CDR3 DNA is TGTGCCAGCAGTGACTTGATAGCCAAAAACATTCAGTACTTC.

V gene TRBV4-1 combines with J gene TRBJ1-1; D gene unclear. The germline V and J ends were trimmed by 3 bases and 3 bases, with 11 bases remaining between them. Per germline, CDR1 MGHRA and CDR2 YSYEKL. The CDR3 runs 14 residues. CDR3 in amino acids: CASSQGSADTEAFF. The CDR3, as DNA: TGCGCCAGCAGCCAGGGTTCAGCGGACACTGAAGCTTTCTTT.

The J gene is TRBJ2-7, the V gene TRBV5-1; D may be TRBD2 (7 bases). The CDR3 loop spans 16 amino acids. V was shortened by 1 base and J by 2 bases, with 16 bases between the two germline ends. The germline V gene has CDR1 SGHRS and CDR2 YFSETQ. This CDR3 reads CASSLSEAGAPYEQYF. In DNA form, the CDR3 reads TGCGCCAGCAGCTTGAGCGAGGCGGGGGCCCCCTACGAGCAGTACTTC.

J is TRBJ2-5 and V is TRBV18, with 8 bases aligning to TRBD1. Losses at the gene ends were 6 bases for V and 5 bases for J; bases not matched to a gene: 8. The CDR3 consists of 14 residues. From germline, CDR1 is KGHSH and CDR2 LQKENI. The CDR3 region is CASSSQGVAETQYF. CDR3 nucleotide sequence: TGTGCCAGCTCGTCACAGGGGGTCGCGGAGACCCAGTACTTC.

This sequence joins TRBV7-9 and TRBJ2-5; 11 bases map to TRBD1. V dropped 4 bases and J dropped 5; count of bases not matched to a gene: 6. The V gene's germline CDR1 is SEHNR and CDR2 FQNEAQ (reference sequence). The CDR3 runs 15 residues. CDR3: CASSYSGTGGETQYF. CDR3 bases: TGTGCCAGCAGCTACTCCGGGACAGGGGGGGAGACCCAGTACTTC.

This rearrangement joins TRBV7-9 to TRBJ2-3; 9 nucleotides line up with TRBD2. V lost 2 bases, J lost 6 bases, and 12 bases stayed unmatched. The germline gives CDR1 SEHNR, CDR2 FQNEAQ (reference sequence). This CDR3 contains 17 residues. The CDR3 reads CASSLIAGVRSRDTQYF. The CDR3 DNA reads as TGTGCCAGCAGCTTAATAGCGGGAGTTCGTAGTAGGGATACGCAGTATTTT.

Of note for this clone: One end of the junction varies from germline; a read error may be responsible. The chain recombines TRBV30 with TRBJ1-1; TRBD1 matches at 8 bases. The germline V gene encodes CDR1 GTSNPN and CDR2 SVGIG (reference sequence). This CDR3 has 15 residues. The CDR3 spells CAWTPPDRVKTEAFF. The CDR3 DNA sequence: TGTGCCTGGACCCCTCCGGACAGGGTGAAAACTGAAGCTTTCTTT. Using reference TRBV30 and TRBJ1-1 for the parts outside the CDR3, the full variable domain is SQTIHQWPATLVQPVGSPLSLECTVEGTSNPNLYWYRQAAGRGLQLLFYSVGIGQISSEVPQNLSASRPQDRQFILSSKKLLLSDSGFYLCAWTPPDRVKTEAFFGQGTRLTVV.

V gene TRBV6-1 combines with J gene TRBJ1-1; D remains unclear. Trimming took off 6 bases at V and 0 bases at J, with 8 bases between the two ends. This CDR3 has 13 residues. Germline-derived CDR1 and CDR2 are MNHNS and SASEGT. The CDR3 protein is CASSFRLNTEAFF. CDR3 bases: TGTGCCAGCAGCTTCAGGTTGAACACTGAAGCTTTCTTT.

Concerning this clone itself: One end of the junction fails to match germline, which may point to a read error. This chain connects TRBV14 to TRBJ2-7; weak D call: TRBD1 (5 bases). The CDR3 has 15 amino acids. Germline CDR1 is SGHDN and CDR2 is FVKESK. This CDR3 is CASSRWRDGGAARHF. The CDR3 DNA reads TGTGCCAGCAGCCGATGGAGAGACGGTGGGGCCGCAAGGCACTTC.

As regards this clone: One junction end disagrees with the germline gene, perhaps due to a read error. The J gene is TRBJ2-1, the V gene TRBV7-3; D perhaps matches TRBD1 (6 bases). The CDR3 is 13 amino acids. CDR1 SGHTA and CDR2 FQGTGA come from the germline V gene. The CDR3 coding sequence is TGTGCCAGCAGCAGTAGGGGGACATCGGCGGTAGTCTTC. Translated: CASSSRGTSAVVF.

V gene TRBV5-8 combines with J gene TRBJ1-6; D perhaps matches TRBD1 (5 bases). This CDR3 contains 15 residues. Germline values: CDR1 SGHTS, CDR2 YDEGEE. V was clipped by 4 bases and J by 10 bases, with 18 bases between them. The DNA for the CDR3 is TGTGCCAGCAGCCCGGGGCAGGTTTCAAGGTCACCCCTCCACTTT. It is translated as CASSPGQVSRSPLHF.

The chain joins TRBV19 to TRBJ2-3; 10 nucleotides agree with TRBD1. The V gene end was trimmed by 3 bases and the J gene end by 0 bases; junction bases not matched to a gene: 12. Germline values: CDR1 LNHDA, CDR2 SQIVND (reference sequence). The CDR3 spans 19 residues. The CDR3 DNA reads TGTGCCAGTAGTATCCCTGGACAGGGGGTGACTACTAGCACAGATACGCAGTATTTT. Protein product: CASSIPGQGVTTSTDTQYF.

This clone came up a few times. This CDR3 is also generated by other DNA sequences in the sample. The chain joins TRBV18 to TRBJ1-5; no clear D. V was trimmed by 6 bases and J by 0 bases, leaving 6 bases between them. This CDR3 spans 13 amino acids. Germline V gives CDR1 KGHSH, CDR2 LQKENI. This CDR3 reads CASSPGSNQPQHF. CDR3 DNA sequence: TGTGCCAGCTCGCCGGGTAGCAATCAGCCCCAGCATTTT.

This chain joins TRBV10-3 and TRBJ2-5; D perhaps matches TRBD2 (6 bases). The V and J ends lost 6 bases and 1 base respectively, with 9 bases between them. This CDR3 has 13 amino acids. From germline, CDR1 is ENHRY and CDR2 SYGVKD. The CDR3 loop reads CAIRTSPQETQYF. DNA for the CDR3: TGTGCCATCAGGACTAGTCCCCAAGAGACCCAGTACTTC.